This entry lists 7 T cell receptor beta chains sequenced from one sample in a study of control samples from healthy donors and cancer patients. Only in-frame clones appear in the TCRdb table, and some are missing; sequencing was by immunoSEQ multiplex PCR. Of roughly 93,000 clones in the sample, about 89% are singletons; the top ten hold 8.5% to 10%. Sequencing input: PBMCs. These TCRs come from a woman in her fifties or sixties with colorectal cancer.

The V call is TRBV25-1, the J call TRBJ2-3, with D perhaps TRBD2 (6 bases). Germline-derived CDR1 and CDR2 are MGHDK and SYGVNS. The CDR3 covers 14 residues. Trimming left V 8 bases short and J 0 bases short, with 12 bases between. Here the CDR3 reads CASSPGLSTDTQYF. CDR3 nucleotide sequence: TGTGCCAGCTCCCCGGGACTGAGCACAGATACGCAGTATTTT. Drawing the rest from reference TRBV25-1 and TRBJ2-3, the complete variable domain is EADIYQTPRYLVIGTGKKITLECSQTMGHDKMYWYQQDPGMELHLIHYSYGVNSTEKGDLSSESTVSRIRTEHFPLTLESARPSHTSQYLCASSPGLSTDTQYFGPGTRLTVL.

V usage is TRBV7-3 and J usage is TRBJ2-6; D may correspond to TRBD1 or TRBD2 (5 bases each). The CDR3 has 17 residues. The V end was cut by 1 base, the J end by 0 bases, with 10 bases between. CDR1 SGHTA and CDR2 FQGTGA come from the germline V gene. CDR3 nucleotides: TGTGCCAGCAGCTTAAGAGGGGCAGCCTCTGGGGCCAACGTCCTGACTTTC. Its translation is CASSLRGAASGANVLTF. Full variable domain (remainder filled in from reference TRBV7-3 and TRBJ2-6): GAGVSQTPSNKVTEKGKYVELRCDPISGHTALYWYRQSLGQGPEFLIYFQGTGAADDSGLPNDRFFAVRPEGSVSTLKIQRTERGDSAVYLCASSLRGAASGANVLTFGAGSRLTVL.

V usage is TRBV4-3 and J usage is TRBJ2-3, with a tentative D call TRBD2 (6 bases). The length of the CDR3 is 17 residues. The V end lost 0 bases, the J end lost 4 bases, and 17 bases lay between the germline ends. The V gene's germline CDR1 is LGHNA and CDR2 YSLEER. CDR3: CASSQDSGGFGADTQYF. The CDR3 nucleotides read TGCGCCAGCAGCCAAGATAGTGGGGGGTTTGGGGCAGATACGCAGTATTTT.

V gene TRBV4-3 combines with J gene TRBJ2-1; D unclear. Germline CDR1 is LGHNA and CDR2 is YSLEER. The CDR3 has 17 residues. The V gene lost 0 bases and the J gene lost 0 bases, with 12 bases spanning the gap. CDR3 protein: CASSQDPTSSSYNEQFF. The CDR3 coding sequence is TGCGCCAGCAGCCAAGATCCGACAAGCAGCTCCTACAATGAGCAGTTCTTC.

This clone was observed once. The CDR3, as DNA: TGTGCCTGGAATAGGTGGAGCGGATATTCACCCCTCCACTTT. Amino acid sequence: CAWNRWSGYSPLHF. V gene TRBV30 combines with J gene TRBJ1-6, with no clear D. Germline V lookup: CDR1 GTSNPN, CDR2 SVGIG (reference sequence). V was cut by 4 bases and J by 8 bases, with 15 bases left in between. The CDR3 is made up of 14 amino acids.

V is TRBV10-3 and J is TRBJ1-2, with 11 bases fitting TRBD1. Unmatched junction bases numbered 11, after V lost 4 bases and J lost 7 bases. CDR3 length: 16 residues. Germline-derived CDR1 and CDR2 are ENHRY and SYGVKD. The CDR3 nucleotides read TGTGCCATCAGTGTGCGAGTAGGACAGGGGGCATCTGGCTACACCTTC. This sequence encodes CAISVRVGQGASGYTF.

This clone was detected a few times. The chain combines TRBV6-1 with TRBJ1-1; maybe TRBD1 (6 bases). This CDR3 is built from 15 residues. V lost 3 bases, J lost 6 bases, and 17 bases lay in between. Germline V gene lookup returns CDR1 MNHNS and CDR2 SASEGT. CDR3 sequence: CASSDLTGRRSEAFF. As DNA, the CDR3 is TGTGCCAGCAGTGATTTAACAGGGAGGCGGTCTGAAGCTTTCTTT.